The table lists the clone carrying this TCR beta chain with many counts. The antigen is undetermined. Investigators took RNA and DNA out together from approximately 22-30 mg of unsorted bulk tissue. TCR beta cDNA came from about 500 ng total RNA, primed with a constant-region primer. What produced the TCR beta libraries was three nested multiplex PCR rounds using slightly modified ARM-PCR. Each of the first two PCR rounds ran nine to ten cycles with TRBV1-TRBV30 forward and C-beta reverse primers. Using its own MiXCR run on the multiplex PCR reads, TCRdb lists one record per CDR3 protein. The sample shows about 48,000 distinct CDR3 sequences, 70% to 85% of them seen only once. This CDR3 contains 15 residues. Germline V lookup: CDR1 SGHRS, CDR2 YFSETQ. V lost 3 bases and J 6 bases, leaving 19 bases between the germline ends. This specimen comes from a study of tumor-infiltrating lymphocytes in primary liver carcinoma. Broader study findings: Against blood, tumors held a significantly higher top-250-clone fraction (p = 0.039).

This receptor was identified in a man aged 35-49 years with primary liver carcinoma and hepatitis B virus infection. The sequencing input was liver tumor tissue from sampling region 3. The sample's subset: tumor region T3, left-lateral pole. The chain has TRBV5-1 and TRBJ2-7, with D possibly being TRBD1 or TRBD2 (5 bases each). The CDR3 loop is CASSSSGAFLPEQYF. The DNA of the CDR3 is TGCGCCAGCAGCTCCTCCGGGGCCTTCCTTCCCGAGCAGTACTTC.